Shown below are 11 T cell receptor beta chains from a single sample sequenced in a study of T-cell reconstitution after alpha-beta-depleted transplantation in children. Preparation of the TCRbeta library used unique molecular identifiers. TCRdb used MiXCR to reprocess the PCR reads, holding one entry per CDR3 protein. The sample shows 190,000 or so distinct CDR3 sequences, over 5.5% of them seen only once. Here the sequenced sample was PBMCs from the stem cell graft donor, taken from the stem cell graft. These receptors all stem from a human donor who donated a stem cell graft to a child with Wiskott-Aldrich syndrome.

The chain combines TRBV5-1 with TRBJ2-5, with 12 bases that match TRBD2. From germline, CDR1 is SGHRS and CDR2 YFSETQ. The CDR3 covers 18 residues. The J segment lost 5 bases and the V segment lost 5 bases, leaving 16 bases of the junction unmatched. This CDR3 reads CASRRPASGGEVGETQYF. The CDR3 region has the DNA TGCGCCAGCAGACGACCCGCTAGCGGGGGGGAAGTAGGGGAGACCCAGTACTTC. Full variable domain (outside the CDR3, taken from reference TRBV5-1 and TRBJ2-5): KAGVTQTPRYLIKTRGQQVTLSCSPISGHRSVSWYQQTPGQGLQFLFEYFSETQRNKGNFPGRFSGRQFSNSRSEMNVSTLELGDSALYLCASRRPASGGEVGETQYFGPGTRLLVL.

The sample holds many counts of this clonotype. The gene calls are TRBV7-8 and TRBJ2-1; TRBD2 might be the D (6 bases). This CDR3 contains 15 residues. The germline V gene has CDR1 SGHVS and CDR2 FQNEAQ. Trimming took 0 bases from V and 10 from J, leaving 16 bases between them. DNA for the CDR3: TGTGCCAGCAGCTTAGCAGGAGGGGCAGGGTGGGAGCAGTTCTTC. The encoded protein is CASSLAGGAGWEQFF.

This clonotype occurred many times. The chain links TRBV2 to TRBJ1-5; weak D call: TRBD1 (5 bases). V was cut by 2 bases and J by 6 bases, with 11 bases left in between. The germline CDR1 and CDR2 sequences are SNHLY and FYNNEI. The CDR3 is 14 amino acids. CDR3 residues: CASSEYGAAQPQHF. The DNA of the CDR3 is TGTGCCAGCAGTGAATATGGGGCGGCTCAGCCCCAGCATTTT.

This clonotype has only a few counts. The chain links TRBV18 to TRBJ2-2; 7 positions match TRBD1. The CDR3 has 16 residues. CDR1 is KGHSH, CDR2 LQKENI, per germline. V was pared by 0 bases and J by 0 bases, with 1 base of the junction left unmatched. CDR3: CASSPPDRANTGELFF. The CDR3 bases are TGTGCCAGCTCACCACCCGACAGGGCGAACACCGGGGAGCTGTTTTTT. The full variable domain, its missing parts supplied by reference TRBV18 and TRBJ2-2, is NAGVMQNPRHLVRRRGQEARLRCSPMKGHSHVYWYRQLPEEGLKFMVYLQKENIIDESGMPKERFSAEFPKEGPSILRIQQVVRGDSAAYFCASSPPDRANTGELFFGEGSRLTVL.

This clonotype has a handful of counts. This chain connects TRBV6-1 to TRBJ2-7; 12 bases are a match to TRBD2. Germline-derived CDR1 and CDR2 are MNHNS and SASEGT. The CDR3 totals 17 residues. Trimming cost V 1 base and J 6 bases; bases outside gene matches: 10. The CDR3 loop reads CASSEGRGLAGGSEQYF. DNA for the CDR3: TGTGCCAGCAGTGAAGGGAGGGGGCTAGCGGGGGGGAGCGAGCAGTACTTC.

In this sample, this clonotype turned up a few times. The chain uses TRBV19 and TRBJ2-5, with 7 bases fitting TRBD2. J was trimmed by 5 bases and V by 7 bases; bases with no gene match: 16. The CDR3 runs 16 residues. Germline CDR1 LNHDA, CDR2 SQIVND (reference sequence). In DNA form, the CDR3 reads TGTGCCAGTAAGGCTTATGCGGGAGAAGTGGGGGAGACCCAGTACTTC. This gives the protein CASKAYAGEVGETQYF.

A few counts support this clonotype. V is TRBV5-1 and J is TRBJ2-3; tentative D call: TRBD1 (6 bases). This CDR3 has 15 residues. Deletions cut 2 bases from V and 3 bases from J, with 13 bases between. The germline V gene has CDR1 SGHRS and CDR2 YFSETQ. The DNA for the CDR3 is TGCGCCAGCAGCTTACAGGGTATTATGACAGATACGCAGTATTTT. Translating gives CASSLQGIMTDTQYF.

The table lists this clonotype with many counts. DNA of the CDR3: TGCAGTGCTAGAGATCTCGAAGGGATCACAGGGGGCTCAAACTATGGCTACACCTTC. Translated: CSARDLEGITGGSNYGYTF. This chain joins TRBV20-1 and TRBJ1-2; 9 nucleotides agree with TRBD1. This CDR3 spans 19 amino acids. Germline CDR1 and CDR2: DFQATT and SNEGSKA (reference sequence). With 0 bases clipped from V and 2 bases from J, the junction kept 16 bases outside the gene matches.

This clonotype has at least ten counts. The genes are TRBV19 and TRBJ1-5, with D possibly TRBD1 on 5 matching bases. Trimming shortened V by 5 bases and J by 3 bases, and 11 bases separated the two germline ends. CDR1 and CDR2 (germline): LNHDA, SQIVND (reference sequence). There are 14 residues in the CDR3. As DNA, the CDR3 is TGTGCCAGTAGTTTCTCGGACACCAATCAGCCCCAGCATTTT. It yields the protein CASSFSDTNQPQHF.

There are many counts of this clonotype. The genes are TRBV20-1 and TRBJ2-7; TRBD1 might be the D (6 bases). The CDR3 spans 12 residues. Trimming left V 0 bases short and J 5 bases short, with 8 bases between. In germline, CDR1 is DFQATT, CDR2 SNEGSKA (reference sequence). Here the CDR3 reads CSARDHRDEQYF. For the CDR3, the DNA is TGCAGTGCTAGAGATCACAGGGACGAGCAGTACTTC.

In this sample, this clonotype is medium-sized. V and J are TRBV2 and TRBJ2-1; a possible D gene is TRBD1 (6 bases). Trimming took 4 bases from V and 8 from J, leaving 27 bases between them. The CDR3 has 18 residues. Germline V gene data show CDR1 as SNHLY and CDR2 as FYNNEI. The CDR3 spells CASSGRTATRTLGDEQFF. The CDR3 DNA reads as TGTGCCAGCAGTGGTCGGACAGCCACAAGGACCCTAGGGGATGAGCAGTTCTTC.